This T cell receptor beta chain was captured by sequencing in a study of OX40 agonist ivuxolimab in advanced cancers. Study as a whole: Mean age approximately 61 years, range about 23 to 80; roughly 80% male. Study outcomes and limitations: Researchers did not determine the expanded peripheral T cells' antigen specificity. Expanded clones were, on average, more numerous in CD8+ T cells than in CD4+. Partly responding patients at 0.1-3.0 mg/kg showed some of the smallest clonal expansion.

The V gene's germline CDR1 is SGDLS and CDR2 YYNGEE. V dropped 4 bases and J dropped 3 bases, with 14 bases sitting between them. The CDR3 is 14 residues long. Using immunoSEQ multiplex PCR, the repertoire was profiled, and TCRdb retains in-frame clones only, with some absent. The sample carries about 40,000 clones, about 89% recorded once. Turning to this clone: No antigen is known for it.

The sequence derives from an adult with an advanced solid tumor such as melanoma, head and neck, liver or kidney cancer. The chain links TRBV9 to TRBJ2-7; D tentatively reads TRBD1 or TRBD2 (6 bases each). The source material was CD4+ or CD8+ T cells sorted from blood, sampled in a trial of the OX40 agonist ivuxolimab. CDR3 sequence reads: CASSMGGKNYEQYF. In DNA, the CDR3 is TGTGCCAGCAGCATGGGGGGCAAAAACTACGAGCAGTACTTC.